This entry features one TCR beta chain sequence. The sample originates from a study of blood T cell repertoires in COVID-19. At the level of the study: Acute-phase and convalescent COVID-19 samples originated in the United States, Italy and Spain. Nucleic acid was either cDNA or gDNA, and it came from T cells, B-cell-depleted T cells, or PBMCs.

CDR1 and CDR2 from the germline V gene are MNHEY and SVGAGI. This CDR3 is built from 13 residues. V gave up 0 bases and J gave up 7 bases, with 6 bases separating them. Authors' methods: Amplification of reference gene primers provided the estimated nucleated cell counts. The repertoire was sequenced with immunoSEQ multiplex PCR; TCRdb's copy has only in-frame clones and lacks some. V and J calls and clone size are copied from that table; D and trimming were computed from the DNA. The sample includes 90,000 to 120,000 clones, approximately 92% of them seen just once. Sequencing was performed on peripheral blood. The gene calls are TRBV6-5 and TRBJ2-2; D is unresolved. The TCR originated in a man in his sixties or seventies with acute or convalescent COVID-19. CDR3 DNA: TGTGCCAGCAGTTACTCCGCGGTCGGGGAGCTGTTTTTT. Translation gives CASSYSAVGELFF.